This T cell receptor (beta chain) stems from a study of blood T cell repertoires in COVID-19. In the study overall: Samples representing acute and convalescent COVID-19 were sourced from the United States, Italy and Spain.

Some clones are missing from TCRdb's copy, which holds only in-frame ones; the method was immunoSEQ multiplex PCR. The sample contains roughly 180,000 clones, 86% of which appear only once. V trimming: 4 bases; J trimming: 6 bases; junction bases outside the gene matches: 14. The CDR3 runs to 17 residues. The V gene's germline CDR1 is SGDLS and CDR2 YYNGEE. The sample was PBMCs or T cells enriched from blood (not recorded which). The chain links TRBV9 to TRBJ2-2; 8 nucleotides agree with TRBD2. This sequence originates from a woman in her twenties or thirties who had recovered from COVID-19. The CDR3 nucleotides are TGTGCCAGCAGCCCCTGGTCTCGGGTAGCGGGGTCCGGGGAGCTGTTTTTT. Translating it yields CASSPWSRVAGSGELFF.